This TCR beta chain appears in the sequencing data of a study of control samples from healthy donors and cancer patients. Assay: immunoSEQ multiplex PCR; the TCRdb copy retains only in-frame clones and omits some. The profile covers around 100,000 clones, with roughly 90% appearing a single time and over 15% taken by the ten largest. This CDR3 has 12 amino acids. The V and J ends lost 8 bases and 3 bases respectively, with 8 bases between them. CDR1 ENHRY and CDR2 SYGVKD come from the germline V gene. The source is a woman between 50 and 59 years old in good health. V gene TRBV10-3 combines with J gene TRBJ1-5; D gene uncertain. The sequenced sample was blood. CDR3 sequence: CAISGANQPQHF. The CDR3 DNA reads TGTGCCATCTCGGGAGCCAATCAGCCCCAGCATTTT.